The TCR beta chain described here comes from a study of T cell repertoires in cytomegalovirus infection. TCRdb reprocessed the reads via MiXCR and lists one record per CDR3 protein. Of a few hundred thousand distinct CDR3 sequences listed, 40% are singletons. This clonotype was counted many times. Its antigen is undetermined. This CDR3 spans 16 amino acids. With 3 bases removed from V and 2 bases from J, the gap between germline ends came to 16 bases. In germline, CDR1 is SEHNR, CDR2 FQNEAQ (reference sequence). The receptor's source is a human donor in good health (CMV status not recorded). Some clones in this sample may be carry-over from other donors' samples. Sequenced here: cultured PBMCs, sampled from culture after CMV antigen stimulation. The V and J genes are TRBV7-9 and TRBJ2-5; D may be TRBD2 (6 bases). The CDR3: CASSLSGVAAQETQYF. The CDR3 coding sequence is TGTGCCAGCAGCTTGTCGGGAGTAGCTGCTCAAGAGACCCAGTACTTC.